The source of this T cell receptor beta chain is a study of T cells in Graves' hyperthyroidism and ophthalmopathy. Researchers barred patients who had uncontrolled infection, other autoimmune disease, pregnancy or lactation. Fresh peripheral blood, around 10 ml of it, supplied the PBMCs. Study-wide points: Most thyroid clonotypes with frequency above 0.001 were detected in blood.

What was amplified from RNA transcripts were TCR beta CDR3 regions. Using the HTBI primer set, a first-round RT-PCR was run on the TCR CDR3. TCRdb recomputed calls from the multiplex PCR reads with MiXCR, one row per CDR3 protein. This table holds hundreds of thousands of distinct CDR3 sequences, more than 15% found once. In its sample, this clonotype was seen a few times. Its antigen is not known. This sequence originates from a woman aged 18-35 years with Graves' ophthalmopathy. Input material: blood.

The CDR3 here is CASRLETQYF. Written as DNA, the CDR3 is TGTGCCAGCAGGTTAGAGACCCAGTACTTC. This chain joins TRBV2 and TRBJ2-5; D is ambiguous. The V end lost 6 bases, the J end lost 4 bases, and 3 bases lay between the germline ends. The germline CDR1 and CDR2 sequences are SNHLY and FYNNEI. This CDR3 has 10 residues. The full variable domain, its missing parts supplied by reference TRBV2 and TRBJ2-5, is EPEVTQTPSHQVTQMGQEVILRCVPISNHLYFYWYRQILGQKVEFLVSFYNNEISEKSEIFDDQFSVERPDGSNFTLKIRSTKLEDSAMYFCASRLETQYFGPGTRLLVL.